The clone carrying this T cell receptor (beta chain) was counted a single time. The CDR3 spans 16 residues. The germline CDR1 and CDR2 sequences are MNHNS and SASEGT. Between the trimmed V and J ends, which lost 4 bases and 7 bases, there was a span of 20 bases. The sort gate was single viable CD3+CD4+CD8-CD45RO+ cells for memory CD4+ T cells. These data originate in a study of memory CD4+ T cells and cytomegalovirus serostatus. The protocol was immunoSEQ multiplex PCR, while the TCRdb copy is restricted to in-frame clones and leaves out a portion. The sample lists around 32,000 clones, about 76% seen once, with 0.63% in the top ten.

Sequenced material: memory CD4+ T cells from blood. The chain links TRBV6-1 to TRBJ2-1, with D possibly TRBD1 on 5 matching bases. The receptor was isolated from an adult in good health and CMV-seronegative. Some clones in this sample may be carry-over from other donors' samples. The chain's CDR3 is CASSVSGLPPQNEQFF. DNA of the CDR3: TGTGCCAGCAGTGTATCAGGGCTCCCCCCCCAGAATGAGCAGTTCTTC.